These T cell receptor beta chains were read from a single sample in a study of spatial heterogeneity in lung cancer. TCRdb re-called the 5' RACE reads with MiXCR, one entry per CDR3 protein. Here the sample spans some 2,200 distinct CDR3 sequences, over 12% being singletons. The starting material was lung tumor tissue, obtained at surgery. These receptors came from a male donor with early-stage non-small cell lung cancer. Both conserved end residues are part of each CDR3. D genes are given only for firm matches. Where a row states a size, it is once, few, many or the class of an expanded clone; other rows omit it.

v_call: TRBV12-3/TRBV12-4
j_call: TRBJ1-2
clone_size: .
d_call: .
cdr3_nt: TGTGCCAGCAGCCCCTTGGTTGACCCACTCTATGGCTACACCTTC
cdr3_aa: CASSPLVDPLYGYTF

v_call: TRBV4-3
j_call: TRBJ2-7
clone_size: .
d_call: .
cdr3_nt: TGCGCCAGCAGCCAAGATGAGCTAGGAGGATACTACGAGCAGTACTTC
cdr3_aa: CASSQDELGGYYEQYF

v_call: TRBV4-3
j_call: TRBJ2-1
clone_size: .
d_call: TRBD1
cdr3_nt: TGCGCCAGCAGCCAGGAGACCGGGACAGGTTTTTACAATGAGCAGTTCTTC
cdr3_aa: CASSQETGTGFYNEQFF

v_call: TRBV28
j_call: TRBJ1-4
clone_size: many
d_call: TRBD1
cdr3_nt: TGTGCCAGCAGTGGACCGGGACAGGGGGGAAAACTGTTTTTT
cdr3_aa: CASSGPGQGGKLFF

v_call: TRBV6-5
j_call: TRBJ1-1
clone_size: many
d_call: .
cdr3_nt: TGTGCCAGCAGTTACTCGGGCTTCGGTCTCACTGAAGCTTTCTTT
cdr3_aa: CASSYSGFGLTEAFF

v_call: TRBV28
j_call: TRBJ2-3
clone_size: few
d_call: .
cdr3_nt: TGTGCCAGCAGCCCCTCCTCCTTTTGGTCCCCAGATACGCAGTATTTT
cdr3_aa: CASSPSSFWSPDTQYF

v_call: TRBV30
j_call: TRBJ2-7
clone_size: medium-sized
d_call: .
cdr3_nt: TGTGCCTGGAGTGCGGCAAAGGATGGGGAGCAGTACTTC
cdr3_aa: CAWSAAKDGEQYF

v_call: TRBV12-3/TRBV12-4
j_call: TRBJ1-1
clone_size: medium-sized
d_call: .
cdr3_nt: TGTGCCAGCAGTCTCGGACCGATAAGGTACACTGAAGCTTTCTTT
cdr3_aa: CASSLGPIRYTEAFF

v_call: TRBV18
j_call: TRBJ1-4
clone_size: medium-sized
d_call: .
cdr3_nt: TGTGCCAGCTCATTACAGCCTACAACTAATGAAAAACTGTTTTTT
cdr3_aa: CASSLQPTTNEKLFF

v_call: TRBV7-9
j_call: TRBJ2-3
clone_size: .
d_call: .
cdr3_nt: TGTGCCAGCAGCTCCTGGGCAGATACGCAGTATTTT
cdr3_aa: CASSSWADTQYF

v_call: TRBV5-4
j_call: TRBJ1-1
clone_size: many
d_call: .
cdr3_nt: TGTGCCAGCAGCTACGCCGGGGCTGAAGCTTTCTTT
cdr3_aa: CASSYAGAEAFF

v_call: TRBV6-2/TRBV6-3
j_call: TRBJ2-7
clone_size: few
d_call: .
cdr3_nt: TGTGCCAGCAGTTACCATGGAGGGTCCTACGAGCAGTACTTC
cdr3_aa: CASSYHGGSYEQYF

v_call: TRBV30
j_call: TRBJ1-1
clone_size: large
d_call: .
cdr3_nt: TGTGCCTGGAAAACAGACGGGATGAACACTGAAGCTTTCTTT
cdr3_aa: CAWKTDGMNTEAFF

v_call: TRBV7-6
j_call: TRBJ2-3
clone_size: medium-sized
d_call: .
cdr3_nt: TGTGCCAGCAGCTTAGCGTATCCCGGGGGTGGTGAAGATACGCAGTATTTT
cdr3_aa: CASSLAYPGGGEDTQYF

v_call: TRBV18
j_call: TRBJ1-5
clone_size: medium-sized
d_call: TRBD1
cdr3_nt: TGTGCCAGCTCTCAGGGGGGGACGGAGAATCAGCCCCAGCATTTT
cdr3_aa: CASSQGGTENQPQHF

v_call: TRBV11-3
j_call: TRBJ2-7
clone_size: .
d_call: TRBD2
cdr3_nt: TGTGCCAGCAGCCTAGGGGCGGCTAGCGGGAGCTACGAGCAGTACTTC
cdr3_aa: CASSLGAASGSYEQYF

v_call: TRBV20-1
j_call: TRBJ2-3
clone_size: many
d_call: .
cdr3_nt: TGCAGTGCTTTTAGGGTACCTGAGGGAGATACGCAGTATTTT
cdr3_aa: CSAFRVPEGDTQYF

v_call: TRBV7-2
j_call: TRBJ1-3
clone_size: medium-sized
d_call: .
cdr3_nt: TGTGCCAGCAGCCTAAACTCTGGAAACACCATATATTTT
cdr3_aa: CASSLNSGNTIYF

v_call: TRBV6-2/TRBV6-3
j_call: TRBJ1-4
clone_size: medium-sized
d_call: .
cdr3_nt: TGTGCCAGCAGCCTACATGCAACTAATGAAAAACTGTTTTTT
cdr3_aa: CASSLHATNEKLFF

v_call: TRBV2
j_call: TRBJ2-3
clone_size: medium-sized
d_call: TRBD2
cdr3_nt: TGTGCCAGCAGCCCTACTAGCGGGAGAGGTTGGACGCAGTATTTT
cdr3_aa: CASSPTSGRGWTQYF

v_call: TRBV27
j_call: TRBJ2-7
clone_size: medium-sized
d_call: .
cdr3_nt: TGTGCCAGCAGTAGGACTGCACTATACGAGCAGTACTTC
cdr3_aa: CASSRTALYEQYF

v_call: TRBV6-6
j_call: TRBJ2-2
clone_size: many
d_call: .
cdr3_nt: TGTGCCAGCAGTTCTTCTTCCAGGGGTTTGAACACCGGGGAGCTGTTTTTT
cdr3_aa: CASSSSSRGLNTGELFF

v_call: TRBV29-1
j_call: TRBJ2-1
clone_size: medium-sized
d_call: TRBD1
cdr3_nt: TGCAGCGCCCGACAGGGGTTTAACAATGAGCAGTTCTTC
cdr3_aa: CSARQGFNNEQFF

v_call: TRBV5-6
j_call: TRBJ2-5
clone_size: medium-sized
d_call: .
cdr3_nt: TGTGCCAGCAGCTTGGCTGCAGGGAAAAAGACCCAGTACTTC
cdr3_aa: CASSLAAGKKTQYF

v_call: TRBV12-3/TRBV12-4
j_call: TRBJ2-1
clone_size: medium-sized
d_call: TRBD2
cdr3_nt: TGTGCCAGCAGCCGCGGGAGCTCCTACAATGAGCAGTTCTTC
cdr3_aa: CASSRGSSYNEQFF

v_call: TRBV28
j_call: TRBJ2-3
clone_size: medium-sized
d_call: TRBD2
cdr3_nt: TGTGCCAGCACCGGGACTAGCGGCCGAGATACGCAGTATTTT
cdr3_aa: CASTGTSGRDTQYF

v_call: TRBV11-2
j_call: TRBJ2-5
clone_size: hyperexpanded
d_call: TRBD2
cdr3_nt: TGTGCCAGCAGCCCCCGGGGTAGCGGGAGTCTAAAGACCCAGTACTTC
cdr3_aa: CASSPRGSGSLKTQYF

v_call: TRBV5-1
j_call: TRBJ1-1
clone_size: many
d_call: .
cdr3_nt: TGCGCCAGCAGCTTGGAGAGTCCTCGGAACACTGAAGCTTTCTTT
cdr3_aa: CASSLESPRNTEAFF

v_call: TRBV6-5
j_call: TRBJ2-2
clone_size: .
d_call: .
cdr3_nt: TGTGCCAGCTCAAAAGTGACGGCTTGGCCCGGGGAGCTGTTTTTT
cdr3_aa: CASSKVTAWPGELFF

v_call: TRBV20-1
j_call: TRBJ2-7
clone_size: .
d_call: TRBD1
cdr3_nt: TGCAGTGCTCCCCGGACAGGGAGCTCCTACGAGCAGTACTTC
cdr3_aa: CSAPRTGSSYEQYF

v_call: TRBV20-1
j_call: TRBJ2-1
clone_size: many
d_call: .
cdr3_nt: TGCAGTGCGTCTTGGTCCTCCGGCTACAATGAGCAGTTCTTC
cdr3_aa: CSASWSSGYNEQFF

v_call: TRBV7-3
j_call: TRBJ2-3
clone_size: medium-sized
d_call: .
cdr3_nt: TGTGCCAGCAGCTTGTTACAGGGAGCCACAGATACGCAGTATTTT
cdr3_aa: CASSLLQGATDTQYF

v_call: TRBV27
j_call: TRBJ2-1
clone_size: .
d_call: .
cdr3_nt: TGTGCCAGCAGTCCCGGTGGAGGGGGCAGCTCCTACAATGAGCAGTTCTTC
cdr3_aa: CASSPGGGGSSYNEQFF

v_call: TRBV6-5
j_call: TRBJ2-3
clone_size: medium-sized
d_call: .
cdr3_nt: TGTGCCAGCAGTTACGACAGACGAGGTACGCAGTATTTT
cdr3_aa: CASSYDRRGTQYF

v_call: TRBV7-9
j_call: TRBJ1-3
clone_size: medium-sized
d_call: .
cdr3_nt: TGTGCCAGCAGCTTAAGTTTAGAAGACACCATATATTTT
cdr3_aa: CASSLSLEDTIYF

v_call: TRBV20-1
j_call: TRBJ2-1
clone_size: once
d_call: .
cdr3_nt: TGCAGTGCTAGAGATTTAGGGGCCGGCTATCGAAATGAGCAGTTCTTC
cdr3_aa: CSARDLGAGYRNEQFF

v_call: TRBV9
j_call: TRBJ2-3
clone_size: medium-sized
d_call: TRBD1
cdr3_nt: TGTGCCAGCAGCCTCTCCACAGGGGAAGGCACAGATACGCAGTATTTT
cdr3_aa: CASSLSTGEGTDTQYF

v_call: TRBV7-2
j_call: TRBJ2-3
clone_size: medium-sized
d_call: .
cdr3_nt: TGTGCCAGCAGCTCCGGGCCCTCGGCAGATACGCAGTATTTT
cdr3_aa: CASSSGPSADTQYF

v_call: TRBV7-2
j_call: TRBJ1-6
clone_size: many
d_call: .
cdr3_nt: TGTGCCAGCAGCTTAGTAGGTACACCGAACTCCTATAATTCACCCCTCCACTTT
cdr3_aa: CASSLVGTPNSYNSPLHF

v_call: TRBV27
j_call: TRBJ2-1
clone_size: large
d_call: .
cdr3_nt: TGTGCCAGCAGTTTATATAGGATTGACAATGAGCAGTTCTTC
cdr3_aa: CASSLYRIDNEQFF